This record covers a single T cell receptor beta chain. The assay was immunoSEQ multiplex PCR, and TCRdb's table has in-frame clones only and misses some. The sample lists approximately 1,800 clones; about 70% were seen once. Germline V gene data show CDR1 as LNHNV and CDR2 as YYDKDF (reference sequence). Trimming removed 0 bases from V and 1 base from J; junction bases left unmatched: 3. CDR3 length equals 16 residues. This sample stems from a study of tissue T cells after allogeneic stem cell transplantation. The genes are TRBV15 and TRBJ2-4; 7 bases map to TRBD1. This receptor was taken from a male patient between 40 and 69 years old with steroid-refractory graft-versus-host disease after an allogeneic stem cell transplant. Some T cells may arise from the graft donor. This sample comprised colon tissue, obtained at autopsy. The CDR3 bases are TGTGCCACCAGCAGAGAAGGGGGCGCCGCCAAAAACATTCAGTACTTC. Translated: CATSREGGAAKNIQYF.